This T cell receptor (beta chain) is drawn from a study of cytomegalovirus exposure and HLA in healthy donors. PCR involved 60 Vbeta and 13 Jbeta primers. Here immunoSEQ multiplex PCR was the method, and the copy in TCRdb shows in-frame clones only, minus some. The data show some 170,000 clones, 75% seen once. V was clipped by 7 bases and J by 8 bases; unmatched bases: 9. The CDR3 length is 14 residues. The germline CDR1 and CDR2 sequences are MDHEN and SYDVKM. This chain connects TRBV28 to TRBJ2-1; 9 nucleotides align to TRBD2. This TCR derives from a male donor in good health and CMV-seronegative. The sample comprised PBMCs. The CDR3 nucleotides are TGTGCCAGCATCGACGGCGGGAGGGACCATGAGCAGTTCTTC. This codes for CASIDGGRDHEQFF.